This T cell receptor beta chain was captured in a study of T cell repertoires in aging, cancer and after chemotherapy. The overall study: About 10 million TCR reads made up the full dataset. Whole-study results and caveats: Rebound thymic output was suggested by rising median generation probability during chemotherapy in each cancer cohort. Loss of evenness, beyond lost richness, contributed to age-related TCR diversity decline in cancer patients.

The template was genomic DNA from peripheral blood, not RNA. A mixed TRB-A/B primer pool amplified rearranged TRB by multiplex touch-down PCR. A single record per CDR3 protein comes from TCRdb applying MiXCR to the multiplex PCR reads. The table lists about 2,200 distinct CDR3 sequences, 28% of them singletons. The V and J ends lost 4 bases and 0 bases respectively, with 7 bases between them. Germline CDR1 reads MNHEY; CDR2 reads SVGAGI. The CDR3 loop spans 14 amino acids. By proportion, this clonotype is large. Antigen specificity is unknown. Sequences were obtained from blood. The chain uses TRBV6-5 and TRBJ1-5; no clear D. The TCR was taken from a human donor with a solid tumor. In DNA, the CDR3 is TGTGCCAGCAGTTCGGCGGTTAGCAATCAGCCCCAGCATTTT. Encoded protein: CASSSAVSNQPQHF.